This TCR beta chain derives from a study of beta chain features in type 1 diabetes. Study outcomes and limitations: People with Type 1 diabetes carried modestly yet significantly shorter TCRB CDR3s in all four CD4+ subsets.

About this clone: Its target is not known.

Every isolated RNA sample was fully reverse transcribed, so sequencing captured expressed TCRB transcripts. The assay was immunoSEQ multiplex PCR, and TCRdb's table has in-frame clones only and misses some. The sample has approximately 360,000 clones; roughly 12% are singletons. The specimen was naive CD4+ T cells from blood. The TCR sequence derives from a young woman with type 1 diabetes.

CDR3 sequence reads: CASSSGERTQYF. DNA for the CDR3: TGTGCCAGCAGCTCAGGCGAAAGGACGCAGTATTTT. The rearrangement uses TRBV7-2 and TRBJ2-3; D ambiguous. Germline V gene lookup returns CDR1 SGHTA and CDR2 FQGNSA. V was pared by 4 bases and J by 9 bases, with 11 bases between. This CDR3 spans 12 amino acids.